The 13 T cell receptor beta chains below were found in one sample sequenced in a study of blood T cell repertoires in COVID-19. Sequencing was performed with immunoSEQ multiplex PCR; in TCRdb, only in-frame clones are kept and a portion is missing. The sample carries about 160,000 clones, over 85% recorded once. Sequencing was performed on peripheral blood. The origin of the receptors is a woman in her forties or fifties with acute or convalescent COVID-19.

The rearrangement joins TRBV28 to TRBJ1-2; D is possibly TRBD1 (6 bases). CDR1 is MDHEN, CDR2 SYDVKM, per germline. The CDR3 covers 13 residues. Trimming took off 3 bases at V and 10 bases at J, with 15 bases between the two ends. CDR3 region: CASSFSRGVSYTF. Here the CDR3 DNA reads TGTGCCAGCAGTTTTTCCAGGGGAGTGTCCTACACCTTC.

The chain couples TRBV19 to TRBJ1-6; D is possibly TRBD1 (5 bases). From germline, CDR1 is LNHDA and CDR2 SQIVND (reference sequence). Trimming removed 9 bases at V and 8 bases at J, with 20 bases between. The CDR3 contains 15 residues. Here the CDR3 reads CASRERGGYYSPLHF. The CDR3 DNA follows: TGTGCCAGCAGGGAAAGGGGTGGTTACTATTCACCCCTCCACTTT.

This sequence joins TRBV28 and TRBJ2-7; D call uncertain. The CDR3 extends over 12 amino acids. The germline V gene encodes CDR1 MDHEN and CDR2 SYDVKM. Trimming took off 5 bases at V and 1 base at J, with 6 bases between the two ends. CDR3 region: CASSPRSYEQYF. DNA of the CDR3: TGTGCCAGCAGTCCCCGGTCCTACGAGCAGTACTTC. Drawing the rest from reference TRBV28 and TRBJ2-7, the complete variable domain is DVKVTQSSRYLVKRTGEKVFLECVQDMDHENMFWYRQDPGLGLRLIYFSYDVKMKEKGDIPEGYSVSREKKERFSLILESASTNQTSMYLCASSPRSYEQYFGPGTRLTVT.

CDR3 DNA: TGTGCCAGCAGCTTATATTCGACAGGCTACACCTTC. This encodes CASSLYSTGYTF. V gene TRBV11-2 combines with J gene TRBJ1-2; no clear D gene. The CDR3 runs to 12 residues. V lost 2 bases and J lost 8, with 9 bases in between. Germline lookup yields CDR1 SGHAT and CDR2 FQNNGV.

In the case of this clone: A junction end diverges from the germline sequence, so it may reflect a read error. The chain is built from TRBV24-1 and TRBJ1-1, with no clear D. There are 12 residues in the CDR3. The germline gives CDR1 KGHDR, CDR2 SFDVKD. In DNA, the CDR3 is TGTGCCACCAGTGATTTAGCGGGGAACCCGACCTTT. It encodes CATSDLAGNPTF.

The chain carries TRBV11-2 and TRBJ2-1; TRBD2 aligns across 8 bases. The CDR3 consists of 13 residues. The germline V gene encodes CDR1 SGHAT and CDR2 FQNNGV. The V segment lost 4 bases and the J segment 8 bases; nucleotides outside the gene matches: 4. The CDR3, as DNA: TGTGCCAGCAGCTCCGGACTAGCATATGAGCAGTTCTTC. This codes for CASSSGLAYEQFF.

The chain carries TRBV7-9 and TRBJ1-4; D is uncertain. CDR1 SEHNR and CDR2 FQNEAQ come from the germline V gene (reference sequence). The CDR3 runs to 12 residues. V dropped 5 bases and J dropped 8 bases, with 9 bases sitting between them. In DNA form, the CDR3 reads TGTGCCAGCAGCCAGCTGGAGGAAAAACTGTTTTTT. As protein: CASSQLEEKLFF. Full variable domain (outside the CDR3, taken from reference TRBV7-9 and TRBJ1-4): DTGVSQNPRHKITKRGQNVTFRCDPISEHNRLYWYRQTLGQGPEFLTYFQNEAQLEKSRLLSDRFSAERPKGSFSTLEIQRTEQGDSAMYLCASSQLEEKLFFGSGTQLSVL.

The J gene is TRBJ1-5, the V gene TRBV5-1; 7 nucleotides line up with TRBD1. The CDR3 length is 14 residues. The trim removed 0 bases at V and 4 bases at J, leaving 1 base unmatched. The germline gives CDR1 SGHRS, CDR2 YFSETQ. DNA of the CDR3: TGCGCCAGCAGCTTGGGGGGACAGAATCAGCCCCAGCATTTT. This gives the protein CASSLGGQNQPQHF.

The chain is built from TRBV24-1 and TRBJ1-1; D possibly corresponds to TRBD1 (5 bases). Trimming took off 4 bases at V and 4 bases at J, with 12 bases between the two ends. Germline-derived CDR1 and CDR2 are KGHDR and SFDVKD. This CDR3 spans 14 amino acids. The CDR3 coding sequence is TGTGCCACCAGTGAGGGGGGGAGGCGCACTGAAGCTTTCTTT. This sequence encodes CATSEGGRRTEAFF.

CDR3 protein: CASSLQSYNEQFF. The DNA for the CDR3 is TGTGCCAGCAGTTTACAATCCTACAATGAGCAGTTCTTC. The genes are TRBV27 and TRBJ2-1; no firm D call. Germline values: CDR1 MNHEY, CDR2 SMNVEV (reference sequence). The CDR3 has 13 amino acids. The V end was cut by 2 bases, the J end by 1 base, with 3 bases between.

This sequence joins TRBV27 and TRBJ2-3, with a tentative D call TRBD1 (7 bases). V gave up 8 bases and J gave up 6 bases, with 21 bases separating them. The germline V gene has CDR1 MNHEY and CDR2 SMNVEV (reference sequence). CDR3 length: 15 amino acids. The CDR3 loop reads CASQGGWDSRDTQYF. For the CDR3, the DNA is TGTGCCAGCCAGGGGGGCTGGGACTCGCGGGATACGCAGTATTTT.

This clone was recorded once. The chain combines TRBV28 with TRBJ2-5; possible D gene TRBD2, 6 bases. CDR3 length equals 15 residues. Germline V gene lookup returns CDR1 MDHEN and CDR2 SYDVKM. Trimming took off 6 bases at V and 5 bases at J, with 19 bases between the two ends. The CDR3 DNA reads TGTGCCAGCAGCGCCGGGGGTATAGGACGGGAGACCCAGTACTTC. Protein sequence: CASSAGGIGRETQYF. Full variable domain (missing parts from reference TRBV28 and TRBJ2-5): DVKVTQSSRYLVKRTGEKVFLECVQDMDHENMFWYRQDPGLGLRLIYFSYDVKMKEKGDIPEGYSVSREKKERFSLILESASTNQTSMYLCASSAGGIGRETQYFGPGTRLLVL.

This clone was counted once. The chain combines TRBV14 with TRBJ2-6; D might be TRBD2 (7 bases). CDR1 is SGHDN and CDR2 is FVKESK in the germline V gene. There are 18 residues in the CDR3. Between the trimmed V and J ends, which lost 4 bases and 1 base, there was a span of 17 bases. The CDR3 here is CASSPRGGFTSGANVLTF. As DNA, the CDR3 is TGTGCCAGCAGCCCAAGGGGGGGCTTTACGTCTGGGGCCAACGTCCTGACTTTC.